The entry below gives a single T cell receptor (beta chain) sequence along with its context. The data originate from a study of T-cell reconstitution after alpha-beta-depleted transplantation in children. Trimming removed 0 bases from V and 1 base from J, with 7 bases in between. In germline, CDR1 is SGHRS, CDR2 YFSETQ. The CDR3 runs to 14 residues. Unique molecular identifiers were used in preparing the TCRbeta library. TCRdb reprocessed the PCR reads with MiXCR, giving one entry per CDR3 protein. The data show approximately 510,000 distinct CDR3 sequences, around 19% seen once. Source: PBMCs from the stem cell graft donor, taken from the stem cell graft. The rearrangement joins TRBV5-1 to TRBJ2-5, with unresolved D. This TCR was recovered from a human donor who donated a stem cell graft to a child with acute lymphoblastic leukemia. CDR3 region: CASSLVEAQETQYF. The CDR3 DNA is TGCGCCAGCAGCTTGGTCGAGGCCCAAGAGACCCAGTACTTC.